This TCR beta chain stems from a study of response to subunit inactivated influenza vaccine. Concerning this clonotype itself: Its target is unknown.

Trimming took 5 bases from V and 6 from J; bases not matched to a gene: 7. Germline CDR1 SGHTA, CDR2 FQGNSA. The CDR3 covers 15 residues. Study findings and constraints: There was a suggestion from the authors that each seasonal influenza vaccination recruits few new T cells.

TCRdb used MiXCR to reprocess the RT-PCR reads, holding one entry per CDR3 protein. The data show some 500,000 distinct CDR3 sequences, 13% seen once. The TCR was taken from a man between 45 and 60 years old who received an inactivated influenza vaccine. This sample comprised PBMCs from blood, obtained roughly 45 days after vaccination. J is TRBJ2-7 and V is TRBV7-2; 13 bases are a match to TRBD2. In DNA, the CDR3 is TGTGCCAGCAGCCCAGCGGGACTAGCGGGAACCGAGCAGTACTTC. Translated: CASSPAGLAGTEQYF. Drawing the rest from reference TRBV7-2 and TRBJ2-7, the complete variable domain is GAGVSQSPSNKVTEKGKDVELRCDPISGHTALYWYRQSLGQGLEFLIYFQGNSAPDKSGLPSDRFSAERTGGSVSTLTIQRTQQEDSAVYLCASSPAGLAGTEQYFGPGTRLTVT.